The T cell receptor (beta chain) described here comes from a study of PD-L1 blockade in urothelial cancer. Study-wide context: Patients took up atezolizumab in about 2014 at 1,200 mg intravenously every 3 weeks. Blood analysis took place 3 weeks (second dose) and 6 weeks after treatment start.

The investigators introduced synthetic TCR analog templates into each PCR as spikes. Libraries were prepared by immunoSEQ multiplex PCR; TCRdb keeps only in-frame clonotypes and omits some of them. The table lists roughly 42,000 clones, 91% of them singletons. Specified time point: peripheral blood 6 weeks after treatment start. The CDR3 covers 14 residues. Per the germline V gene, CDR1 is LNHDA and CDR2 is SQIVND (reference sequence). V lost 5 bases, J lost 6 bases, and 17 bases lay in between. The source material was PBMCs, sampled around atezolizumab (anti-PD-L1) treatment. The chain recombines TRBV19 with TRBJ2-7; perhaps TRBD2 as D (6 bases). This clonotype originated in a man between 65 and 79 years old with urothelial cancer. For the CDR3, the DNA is TGTGCCAGTAGTTATCGGGGAGGTAGAGGCGAGCAGTACTTC. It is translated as CASSYRGGRGEQYF.